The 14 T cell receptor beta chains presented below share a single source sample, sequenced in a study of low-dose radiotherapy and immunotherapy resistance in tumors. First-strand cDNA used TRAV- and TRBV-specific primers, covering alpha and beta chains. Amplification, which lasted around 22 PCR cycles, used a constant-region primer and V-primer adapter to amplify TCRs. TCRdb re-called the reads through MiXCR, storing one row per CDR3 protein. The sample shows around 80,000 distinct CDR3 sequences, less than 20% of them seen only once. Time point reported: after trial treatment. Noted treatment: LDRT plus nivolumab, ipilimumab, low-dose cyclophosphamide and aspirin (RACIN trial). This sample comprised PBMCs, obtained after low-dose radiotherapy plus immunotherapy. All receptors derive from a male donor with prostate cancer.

CDR3 sequence: CASSFGTAMNQPQHF. The CDR3 DNA reads as TGTGCCAGCAGCTTTGGGACAGCCATGAATCAGCCCCAGCATTTT. The J gene is TRBJ1-5, the V gene TRBV7-2; 7 bases agree with TRBD1. With V trimmed by 3 bases and J by 4 bases, 6 bases remained unmatched. Per the germline V gene, CDR1 is SGHTA and CDR2 is FQGNSA. The CDR3 has 15 residues.

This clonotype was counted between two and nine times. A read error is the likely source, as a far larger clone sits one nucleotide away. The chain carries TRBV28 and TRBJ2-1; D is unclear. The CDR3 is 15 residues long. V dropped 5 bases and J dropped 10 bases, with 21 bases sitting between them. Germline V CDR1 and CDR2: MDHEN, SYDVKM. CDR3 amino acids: CASSPRLVSSYEQFF. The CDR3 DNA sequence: TGTGCCAGCAGTCCCCGGCTTGTGAGCTCCTACGAGCAGTTCTTC.

The CDR3 spells CASSLAGVASGRQETQYF. The CDR3 DNA is TGCGCCAGCAGCTTGGCTGGAGTCGCTAGCGGAAGACAAGAGACCCAGTACTTC. This chain connects TRBV5-1 to TRBJ2-5; 7 nucleotides match TRBD2. Trimming took 0 bases from V and 2 from J; bases not matched to a gene: 13. This CDR3 comprises 18 residues. CDR1 is SGHRS and CDR2 is YFSETQ in the germline V gene. The variable domain in full, completed from reference TRBV5-1 and TRBJ2-5, reads KAGVTQTPRYLIKTRGQQVTLSCSPISGHRSVSWYQQTPGQGLQFLFEYFSETQRNKGNFPGRFSGRQFSNSRSEMNVSTLELGDSALYLCASSLAGVASGRQETQYFGPGTRLLVL.

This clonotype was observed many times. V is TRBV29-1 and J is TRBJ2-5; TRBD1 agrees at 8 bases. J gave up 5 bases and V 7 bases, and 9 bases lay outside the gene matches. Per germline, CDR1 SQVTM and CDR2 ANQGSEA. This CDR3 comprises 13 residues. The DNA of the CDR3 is TGCAGCGGTGTGGACAGGGTGGGCGAGACCCAGTACTTC. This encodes CSGVDRVGETQYF.

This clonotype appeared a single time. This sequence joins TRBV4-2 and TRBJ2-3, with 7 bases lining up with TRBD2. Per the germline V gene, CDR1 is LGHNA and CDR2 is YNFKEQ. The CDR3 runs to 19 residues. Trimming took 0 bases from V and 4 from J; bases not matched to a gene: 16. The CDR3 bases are TGTGCCAGCAGCCAAGATTTGCGAGGCGGCGGGAGTAGGGCAGATACGCAGTATTTT. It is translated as CASSQDLRGGGSRADTQYF.

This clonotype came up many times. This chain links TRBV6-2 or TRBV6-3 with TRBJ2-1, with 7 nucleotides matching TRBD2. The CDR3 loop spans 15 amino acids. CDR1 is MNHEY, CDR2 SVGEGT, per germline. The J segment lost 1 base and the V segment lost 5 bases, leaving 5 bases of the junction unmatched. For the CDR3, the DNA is TGTGCCAGCAGTGATTGGGGAGGGTCCTACAATGAGCAGTTCTTC. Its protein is CASSDWGGSYNEQFF.

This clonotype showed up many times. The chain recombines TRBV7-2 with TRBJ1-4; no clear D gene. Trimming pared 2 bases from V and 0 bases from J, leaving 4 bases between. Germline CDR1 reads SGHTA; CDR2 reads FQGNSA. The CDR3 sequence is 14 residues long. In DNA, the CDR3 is TGTGCCAGCAGCTTAACACCAACTAATGAAAAACTGTTTTTT. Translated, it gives CASSLTPTNEKLFF.

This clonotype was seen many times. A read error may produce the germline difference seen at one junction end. The CDR3 DNA reads TGTTCCAGCAGCTTCTTCAATGTACAGTCCGGGAGCACCATATATTTT. Encoded protein: CSSSFFNVQSGSTIYF. The chain is built from TRBV5-6 and TRBJ1-3, with D unresolved. This CDR3 spans 16 amino acids. CDR1 SGHDT and CDR2 YYEEEE come from the germline V gene.

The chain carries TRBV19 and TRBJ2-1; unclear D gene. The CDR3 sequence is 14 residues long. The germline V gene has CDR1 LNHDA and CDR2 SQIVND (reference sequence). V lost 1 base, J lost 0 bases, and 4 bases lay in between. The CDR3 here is CASSIVGSYNEQFF. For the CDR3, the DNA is TGTGCCAGTAGTATAGTCGGCTCCTACAATGAGCAGTTCTTC.

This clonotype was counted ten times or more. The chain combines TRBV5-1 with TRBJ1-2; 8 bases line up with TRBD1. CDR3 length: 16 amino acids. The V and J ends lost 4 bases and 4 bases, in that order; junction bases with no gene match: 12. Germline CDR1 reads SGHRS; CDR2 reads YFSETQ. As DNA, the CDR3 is TGCGCCAGCAGCCGGGGAGGAACGGACAGGGTCTATGGCTACACCTTC. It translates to CASSRGGTDRVYGYTF.

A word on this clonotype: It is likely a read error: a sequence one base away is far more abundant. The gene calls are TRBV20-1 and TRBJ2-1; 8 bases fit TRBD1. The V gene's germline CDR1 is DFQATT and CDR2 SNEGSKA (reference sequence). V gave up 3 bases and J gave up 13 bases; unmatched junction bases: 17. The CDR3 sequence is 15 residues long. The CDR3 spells CSARDRDNTRETQFF. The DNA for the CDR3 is TGCAGTGCTAGGGACAGGGACAACACAAGGGAGACCCAGTTCTTC.

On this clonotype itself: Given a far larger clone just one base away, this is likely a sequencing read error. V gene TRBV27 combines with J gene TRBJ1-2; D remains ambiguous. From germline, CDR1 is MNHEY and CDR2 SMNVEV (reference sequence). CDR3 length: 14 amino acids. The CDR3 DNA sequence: TGTGCCAGCAGCCGCCTAGACGGAAACTATGTCTACACCTTC. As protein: CASSRLDGNYVYTF.

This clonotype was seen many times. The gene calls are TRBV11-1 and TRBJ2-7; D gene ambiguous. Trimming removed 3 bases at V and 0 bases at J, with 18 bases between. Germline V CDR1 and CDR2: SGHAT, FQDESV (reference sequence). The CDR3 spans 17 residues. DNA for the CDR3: TGTGCCAGCAGCTTTGACTCCAGGACCCAGAGCTCCTACGAGCAGTACTTC. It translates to CASSFDSRTQSSYEQYF.

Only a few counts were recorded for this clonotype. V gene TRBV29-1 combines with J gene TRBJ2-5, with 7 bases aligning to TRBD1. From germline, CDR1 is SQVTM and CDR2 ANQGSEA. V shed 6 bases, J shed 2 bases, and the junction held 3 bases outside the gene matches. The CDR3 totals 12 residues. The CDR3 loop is CSVGDRQETQYF. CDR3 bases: TGCAGCGTGGGGGACAGACAAGAGACCCAGTACTTC.